This paragraph covers one T cell receptor beta chain sequence. As yet, its antigen is unknown. There were only healthy Caucasians among the donors. This specimen belongs to a study of identical twins. Carrying unique molecular identifiers, the cDNA also gained a universal primer site through template switching. TCRdb reprocessed the 5' RACE reads via MiXCR and lists one record per CDR3 protein. The data hold roughly 1,500,000 distinct CDR3 sequences, with about 30% observed a single time. Germline V lookup: CDR1 SQVTM, CDR2 ANQGSEA. This CDR3 comprises 15 residues. Trimming cost V 3 bases and J 0 bases, with 11 bases left between them. Study outcomes and limitations: High-abundance cord blood beta clonotypes had fewer insertions; memory repertoires showed none. A cross-sectional statistical analysis, not follow-up of the same donors, supported the conclusions.

This rearrangement joins TRBV29-1 to TRBJ2-2; D perhaps matches TRBD2 (5 bases). Material: cord blood. This receptor was identified in a newborn girl in good health. In nucleotides, the CDR3 is TGCAGCGTTGAGAATCTGGGAGCGAACACCGGGGAGCTGTTTTTT. It specifies CSVENLGANTGELFF.